Listed here are 17 T cell receptor beta chains from one sample, sequenced in a study of cytomegalovirus exposure and HLA in healthy donors. PCR employed 60 Vbeta and 13 Jbeta primers. This table comes from immunoSEQ multiplex PCR, and its TCRdb copy is limited to in-frame clones, with some not included. The table has some 120,000 clones, 75% to 90% seen once. Sample: PBMCs. The source of these receptors is a man aged 35-49 years in good health and CMV-seronegative.

The V call is TRBV4-2, the J call TRBJ1-1, with TRBD1 identical over 12 bases. This CDR3 comprises 16 residues. V lost 3 bases, J lost 4 bases, and 6 bases stayed unmatched. Germline lookup yields CDR1 LGHNA and CDR2 YNFKEQ. DNA for the CDR3: TGTGCCAGCAGCCATACGGGACAGGGGGCGGGCACTGAAGCTTTCTTT. Protein: CASSHTGQGAGTEAFF.

This clone came up once. This chain links TRBV2 with TRBJ2-7; D is possibly TRBD2 (6 bases). Germline V gene sequence: CDR1 SNHLY, CDR2 FYNNEI. The CDR3 has 12 residues. Trimming removed 5 bases from V and 6 bases from J, with 11 bases in between. The CDR3 bases are TGTGCCAGCAGTTGGGAGGTCGCCGAGCAGTACTTC. Encoded protein: CASSWEVAEQYF.

This chain joins TRBV7-7 and TRBJ1-2; D call uncertain. The CDR3 is 11 amino acids. Germline V gene data show CDR1 as SSHAT and CDR2 as FNYEAQ (reference sequence). CDR3 sequence reads: CGDTPGHGYTF. CDR3 coding DNA: TGTGGCGACACCCCAGGCCATGGCTACACCTTC.

The CDR3 DNA is TGTGCCAGTAGTACGTATAATGAAAAACTGTTTTTT. This codes for CASSTYNEKLFF. The chain combines TRBV19 with TRBJ1-4; D gene uncertain. Germline-derived CDR1 and CDR2 are LNHDA and SQIVND (reference sequence). The V end was cut by 4 bases, the J end by 4 bases, with 4 bases between. This CDR3 comprises 12 residues.

The rearrangement joins TRBV6-5 to TRBJ1-1; D is uncertain. V was shortened by 10 bases and J by 2 bases, with 17 bases between the two germline ends. The CDR3 spans 14 residues. CDR1 is MNHEY, CDR2 SVGAGI, per germline. This CDR3 is CAIKLTAGNTEAFF. CDR3 DNA: TGTGCCATCAAACTCACAGCGGGTAACACTGAAGCTTTCTTT.

This clone was detected a few times. V and J are TRBV10-3 and TRBJ2-7; 8 nucleotides align to TRBD2. This CDR3 comprises 14 residues. The junction had 6 bases not matched to a gene; V was cut back by 3 bases and J by 5 bases. Germline CDR1 ENHRY, CDR2 SYGVKD. The CDR3 DNA reads TGTGCCATCAGTGATACCCGGGGGGGCCACGAGCAGTACTTC. Residues: CAISDTRGGHEQYF.

V and J are TRBV30 and TRBJ2-1; 7 nucleotides align to TRBD1. The trim removed 2 bases at V and 2 bases at J, leaving 6 bases unmatched. The CDR3 is 15 residues long. Germline V lookup: CDR1 GTSNPN, CDR2 SVGIG (reference sequence). The CDR3 sequence: CAWSLDRVTYNEQFF. Written as DNA, the CDR3 is TGTGCCTGGAGTCTCGACAGGGTAACCTACAATGAGCAGTTCTTC.

V usage is TRBV28 and J usage is TRBJ1-6; 8 bases line up with TRBD1. This CDR3 region has 14 residues. Germline values: CDR1 MDHEN, CDR2 SYDVKM. Trimming at V came to 4 bases and at J to 6 bases, leaving 2 bases not matched to a gene. The CDR3 is CASSSDRANSPLHF. The CDR3 bases are TGTGCCAGCAGTTCGGACAGGGCTAATTCACCCCTCCACTTT.

V gene TRBV28 combines with J gene TRBJ2-6; D is possibly TRBD1 (5 bases). Germline lookup yields CDR1 MDHEN and CDR2 SYDVKM. V lost 6 bases and J 0 bases, leaving 9 bases between the germline ends. The CDR3 extends over 15 amino acids. The CDR3 DNA reads TGTGCCAGCAGCACAGGCGCCTCTGGGGCCAACGTCCTGACTTTC. It is translated as CASSTGASGANVLTF.

The chain is built from TRBV28 and TRBJ1-1; D remains unclear. CDR3 size: 15 residues. Trimming took off 3 bases at V and 1 base at J, with 12 bases between the two ends. Germline CDR1 is MDHEN and CDR2 is SYDVKM. The CDR3: CASSLEGWANTEAFF. CDR3 bases: TGTGCCAGCAGTTTGGAGGGCTGGGCGAACACTGAAGCTTTCTTT.

The chain combines TRBV28 with TRBJ1-5; D is possibly TRBD1 (5 bases). The CDR3 is 16 residues long. The germline V gene has CDR1 MDHEN and CDR2 SYDVKM. V lost 0 bases, J lost 7 bases, and 16 bases lay in between. The CDR3 region has the DNA TGTGCCAGCAGTTTATGGGGGCAGGGTGATGGGCAGCCCCAGCATTTT. Amino acids: CASSLWGQGDGQPQHF.

This chain uses TRBV5-1 with TRBJ2-1, with D possibly matching TRBD1 (8 bases). V was cut by 4 bases and J by 0 bases, with 14 bases left in between. Germline CDR1 reads SGHRS; CDR2 reads YFSETQ. The CDR3 has 16 amino acids. The CDR3 here is CASSVQGGISYNEQFF. The CDR3 DNA follows: TGCGCCAGCAGCGTACAGGGGGGGATCTCCTACAATGAGCAGTTCTTC.

This clone was observed a handful of times. The chain uses TRBV5-4 and TRBJ1-2; 8 bases map to TRBD1. Germline assignment: CDR1 SGHNT and CDR2 YYREEE (reference sequence). V was pared by 4 bases and J by 8 bases, with 13 bases of the junction left unmatched. This CDR3 is built from 15 residues. CDR3 in DNA: TGTGCCAGCAGCGCAGGGGGCGGTCCGACAGGAGGCTACACCTTC. Its translation is CASSAGGGPTGGYTF.

The chain links TRBV19 to TRBJ2-6, with D possibly TRBD2 on 6 matching bases. CDR1 is LNHDA and CDR2 is SQIVND in the germline V gene (reference sequence). Trimming cost V 2 bases and J 2 bases, with 10 bases left between them. The CDR3 runs to 16 residues. The CDR3 coding sequence is TGTGCCAGTAGTATACTAGGAGGGGCTGGGGCCAACGTCCTGACTTTC. Protein product: CASSILGGAGANVLTF.

This chain uses TRBV25-1 with TRBJ1-1; 8 nucleotides line up with TRBD1. This CDR3 is built from 15 residues. Germline CDR1 reads MGHDK; CDR2 reads SYGVNS. The trim removed 4 bases at V and 3 bases at J, leaving 7 bases unmatched. As DNA, the CDR3 is TGTGCCAGCAGTGGTCCCAGGGGGCTAGACACTGAAGCTTTCTTT. Its translation is CASSGPRGLDTEAFF.

This sequence joins TRBV19 and TRBJ1-6; D gene unclear. Trimming left V 8 bases short and J 5 bases short, with 13 bases between. There are 14 residues in the CDR3. Germline V CDR1 and CDR2: LNHDA, SQIVND (reference sequence). CDR3 protein: CASGDGMNNSPLHF. As DNA, the CDR3 is TGTGCCAGTGGCGACGGGATGAATAATTCACCCCTCCACTTT. Variable domain in full (rest from reference TRBV19 and TRBJ1-6): DGGITQSPKYLFRKEGQNVTLSCEQNLNHDAMYWYRQDPGQGLRLIYYSQIVNDFQKGDIAEGYSVSREKKESFPLTVTSAQKNPTAFYLCASGDGMNNSPLHFGNGTRLTVT.

This chain links TRBV2 with TRBJ2-1, with 11 bases matching TRBD2. Losses at the gene ends were 8 bases for V and 5 bases for J; bases not matched to a gene: 8. Germline assignment: CDR1 SNHLY and CDR2 FYNNEI. CDR3 length: 15 residues. The CDR3: CASRPGLAGDNEQFF. CDR3 in DNA: TGTGCCAGCCGCCCCGGACTAGCGGGCGACAATGAGCAGTTCTTC. Supplemented by reference TRBV2 and TRBJ2-1, the full variable domain reads EPEVTQTPSHQVTQMGQEVILRCVPISNHLYFYWYRQILGQKVEFLVSFYNNEISEKSEIFDDQFSVERPDGSNFTLKIRSTKLEDSAMYFCASRPGLAGDNEQFFGPGTRLTVL.